This TCR beta chain is drawn from a study of identical twins. The CDR3 runs 17 residues. V dropped 4 bases and J dropped 8; count of bases not matched to a gene: 14. The germline gives CDR1 SGHAT, CDR2 FQNNGV. With no exceptions, donors were healthy Caucasians. TCRdb passed the 5' RACE reads through MiXCR, listing each CDR3 protein once. The table shows a few hundred thousand distinct CDR3 sequences, with roughly 10% occurring only once. The sample holds a few counts of this clonotype. The V and J genes are TRBV11-2 and TRBJ1-4; 9 bases match TRBD1. Sequencing was carried out using memory T cells sorted from blood. This TCR came from a man aged 45-60 years in good health. CDR3 DNA: TGTGCCAGCAGCTCACACAGGGGGCGCGGGGGCCAGGAAAAACTGTTTTTT. This gives the protein CASSSHRGRGGQEKLFF.